This TCR beta chain was profiled in a study of molecular identifiers for immune sequencing clone quantification. Overall study results and limits: Clones exceeding 20 RNA copies carried over 97% of effector molecules but under 1% of naive-cell molecules. Detectable among roughly 1 million naive cells, according to reports, was Jurkat TCR RNA spiked in from one cell.

This clonotype was counted a few times. Its cognate antigen is unknown. Germline CDR1 reads MNHEY; CDR2 reads SMNVEV (reference sequence). This CDR3 comprises 14 residues. Between the trimmed V and J ends, which lost 4 bases and 6 bases, there was a span of 13 bases. Input for naive CD8 libraries was roughly 19,000 to 1,100,000 sorted cells; the RNA fraction used was 10%, 30% or 50%. Making the bulk TCR libraries relied on previously described methods and listed TCR primers. Using its own MiXCR run on the PCR reads, TCRdb lists one record per CDR3 protein. Counted here are about 500,000 distinct CDR3 sequences, about 20% occurring once; the ten biggest clones make up 0.84%.

The J gene is TRBJ2-4, the V gene TRBV27, with D tentatively TRBD2 (6 bases). The specimen was naive CD8+ T cells from blood, with Jurkat cell RNA spiked in. The sample's subset: FACS-sorted CD8+CD4-CCR7+CD45RA+ naive T cells. The clonotype comes from a human donor in good health. Some libraries in this study had Jurkat cell RNA spiked in. The CDR3 DNA follows: TGTGCCAGCAGTTCTTTACTAGCAGGAAACATTCAGTACTTC. Translating it yields CASSSLLAGNIQYF.